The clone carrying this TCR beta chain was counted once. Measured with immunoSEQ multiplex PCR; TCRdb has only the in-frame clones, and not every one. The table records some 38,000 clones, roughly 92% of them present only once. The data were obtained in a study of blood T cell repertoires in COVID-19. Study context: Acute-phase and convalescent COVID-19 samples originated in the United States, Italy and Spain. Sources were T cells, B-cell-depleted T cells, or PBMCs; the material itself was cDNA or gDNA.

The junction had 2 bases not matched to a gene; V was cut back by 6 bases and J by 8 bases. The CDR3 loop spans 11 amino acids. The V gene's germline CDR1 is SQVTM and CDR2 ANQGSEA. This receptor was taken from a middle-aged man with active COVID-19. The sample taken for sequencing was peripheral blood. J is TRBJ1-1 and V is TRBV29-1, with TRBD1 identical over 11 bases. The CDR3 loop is CSVRTGGEAFF. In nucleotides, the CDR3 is TGCAGCGTAAGGACAGGGGGCGAAGCTTTCTTT.